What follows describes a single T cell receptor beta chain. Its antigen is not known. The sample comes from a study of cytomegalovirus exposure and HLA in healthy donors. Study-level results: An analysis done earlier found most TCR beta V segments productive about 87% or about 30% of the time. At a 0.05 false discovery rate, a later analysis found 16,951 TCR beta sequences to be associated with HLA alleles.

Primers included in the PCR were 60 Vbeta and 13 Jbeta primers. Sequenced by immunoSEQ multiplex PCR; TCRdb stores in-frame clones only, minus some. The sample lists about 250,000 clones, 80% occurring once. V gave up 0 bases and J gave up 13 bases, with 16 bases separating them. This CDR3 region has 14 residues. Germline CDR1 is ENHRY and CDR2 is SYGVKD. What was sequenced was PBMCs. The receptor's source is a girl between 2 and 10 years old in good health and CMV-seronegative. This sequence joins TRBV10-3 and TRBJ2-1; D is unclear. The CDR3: CAISESGLNPDQFF. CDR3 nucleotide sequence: TGTGCCATCAGTGAGTCTGGGCTTAATCCCGACCAGTTCTTC.